This TCR beta chain was identified in a study of blood T cell repertoires in COVID-19. Overall study: The origin of the acute and convalescent COVID-19 samples was the United States, Italy and Spain. T cells, B-cell-depleted T cells, or PBMCs provided the cDNA or gDNA that served as material.

Methods used by the authors: Reference gene primers were amplified, and this amplification served to estimate nucleated cell counts. Method: immunoSEQ multiplex PCR; TCRdb's copy keeps in-frame clones and lacks some. That table furnishes V, J and clone size, whereas the DNA furnished D and trimming. The table lists under 80,000 clones, about four fifths of them singletons. Germline assignment: CDR1 SGHKS and CDR2 YYEKEE (reference sequence). The CDR3 consists of 15 residues. V shed 1 base and J shed 2 bases, with 10 bases lying between them. This chain uses TRBV5-5 with TRBJ2-1, with D perhaps matching TRBD2 (5 bases). The TCR comes from a woman aged 80 or over with active or convalescent COVID-19. Sequenced: peripheral blood. The CDR3 DNA sequence: TGTGCCAGCAGCTTGAACTCCGGGGCCTACAATGAGCAGTTCTTC. Translated: CASSLNSGAYNEQFF.